The rows below give T cell receptor beta chains drawn from one sample of a study of radiotherapy plus CTLA-4 blockade in lung cancer. The repertoire was sequenced with immunoSEQ multiplex PCR; TCRdb's copy has only in-frame clones and lacks some. The sample lists around 99,000 clones; just over 85% were seen once. This specimen was peripheral blood, taken from a patient treated with radiotherapy plus ipilimumab. The receptors derive from a human donor with non-small cell lung cancer that progressed on radiotherapy plus ipilimumab. Both conserved end residues are part of each CDR3. The order of the fields is CDR3 DNA, CDR3 protein, J gene, V gene, clone size, D gene. A D gene is named only where the DNA matches it firmly. Expanded clones get a size class; other rows say once, few or many, or leave the size out.

cdr3_nt: TGTGCCAGCAGCCTCGGCGGGGCAGGGGGCAATCAGCCCCAGCATTTT; cdr3_aa: CASSLGGAGGNQPQHF; j_call: TRBJ1-5; v_call: TRBV7-9; clone_size: -; d_call: -
cdr3_nt: TGCGCCAGCAGCTTGGGGGACAAGAACACTGAAGCTTTCTTT; cdr3_aa: CASSLGDKNTEAFF; j_call: TRBJ1-1; v_call: TRBV5-1; clone_size: -; d_call: -
cdr3_nt: TGTGCCAGCAGCTTCGGCGTGGGAGTTCCCTACGAGCAGTACTTC; cdr3_aa: CASSFGVGVPYEQYF; j_call: TRBJ2-7; v_call: TRBV7-2; clone_size: -; d_call: -
cdr3_nt: TGTGCCAGCACCCTAGCGGGAGTGAGGTACGAGCAGTACTTC; cdr3_aa: CASTLAGVRYEQYF; j_call: TRBJ2-7; v_call: TRBV7-8; clone_size: few; d_call: TRBD2
cdr3_nt: TGCGCCAGCACCTTCACCGGGGGCGGGAGCGCCGGGGAGCTGTTTTTT; cdr3_aa: CASTFTGGGSAGELFF; j_call: TRBJ2-2; v_call: TRBV5-1; clone_size: -; d_call: -
cdr3_nt: TGTGCCAGCAGCTTCAAAAGGGCAGGGACGAATGAGCAGTTCTTC; cdr3_aa: CASSFKRAGTNEQFF; j_call: TRBJ2-1; v_call: TRBV7-2; clone_size: -; d_call: -
cdr3_nt: TGTGCCAGCACCCGCAGCCAAGAGACCCAGTACTTC; cdr3_aa: CASTRSQETQYF; j_call: TRBJ2-5; v_call: TRBV7-9; clone_size: once; d_call: -
cdr3_nt: TGCAGCGTGAACAGGGGAATGAACACTGAAGCTTTCTTT; cdr3_aa: CSVNRGMNTEAFF; j_call: TRBJ1-1; v_call: TRBV29-1; clone_size: -; d_call: TRBD1
cdr3_nt: TGTGCCAGCAGCTTAGCGGGTAGCCCCTACAATGAGCAGTTCTTC; cdr3_aa: CASSLAGSPYNEQFF; j_call: TRBJ2-1; v_call: TRBV7-9; clone_size: -; d_call: -
cdr3_nt: TGTGCCAGCAGTTCCGGGACAGGGGGTTTTGAAGCTTTCTTT; cdr3_aa: CASSSGTGGFEAFF; j_call: TRBJ1-1; v_call: TRBV2; clone_size: once; d_call: TRBD1
cdr3_nt: TGTGCCAGCAGCGTACACCTAAACACCGGGGAGCTGTTTTTT; cdr3_aa: CASSVHLNTGELFF; j_call: TRBJ2-2; v_call: TRBV9; clone_size: -; d_call: -
cdr3_nt: TGTGCCAGCAGCTCCTCAGTAGGTAGCTCCTACAATGAGCAGTTCTTC; cdr3_aa: CASSSSVGSSYNEQFF; j_call: TRBJ2-1; v_call: TRBV7-6; clone_size: -; d_call: -
cdr3_nt: TGCGCCACCTTCACGGGCGAGCAGTACTTC; cdr3_aa: CATFTGEQYF; j_call: TRBJ2-7; v_call: TRBV10-2; clone_size: many; d_call: -
cdr3_nt: TGTGCAAGTCGCTCCCTTCAGAGATCTAGCACAGATACGCAGTATTTT; cdr3_aa: CASRSLQRSSTDTQYF; j_call: TRBJ2-3; v_call: TRBV12-2; clone_size: -; d_call: -
cdr3_nt: TGTGCCAGCAGCCTTATCTTGACCGGGGAGCTGTTTTTT; cdr3_aa: CASSLILTGELFF; j_call: TRBJ2-2; v_call: TRBV7-8; clone_size: -; d_call: -
cdr3_nt: TGTGCCAGTGTGGACAGGCAAAATCTAAACACTGAAGCTTTCTTT; cdr3_aa: CASVDRQNLNTEAFF; j_call: TRBJ1-1; v_call: TRBV19; clone_size: -; d_call: TRBD1
cdr3_nt: TGTGCCAGCAGCTTGGGCGGGACTAGCGGGAGCTCCGGGGAGCTGTTTTTT; cdr3_aa: CASSLGGTSGSSGELFF; j_call: TRBJ2-2; v_call: TRBV11-3; clone_size: once; d_call: TRBD2
cdr3_nt: TGTGCCAGCAGCCTCCTTGGGGCCAACGTCCTGACTTTC; cdr3_aa: CASSLLGANVLTF; j_call: TRBJ2-6; v_call: TRBV27; clone_size: -; d_call: -
cdr3_nt: TGTGCCAGCAGCTTGGGCGGGAGGGCCGGAACCGGGGAGCTGTTTTTT; cdr3_aa: CASSLGGRAGTGELFF; j_call: TRBJ2-2; v_call: TRBV5-4; clone_size: -; d_call: TRBD2
cdr3_nt: TGTGCCAGCAGCTTACGAACAGGGGGAATTGAGACCCAGTACTTC; cdr3_aa: CASSLRTGGIETQYF; j_call: TRBJ2-5; v_call: TRBV5-4; clone_size: few; d_call: TRBD1
cdr3_nt: TGTGCCAGCACGGGCGGGGGCTATGGCTACACCTTC; cdr3_aa: CASTGGGYGYTF; j_call: TRBJ1-2; v_call: TRBV25-1; clone_size: -; d_call: -
cdr3_nt: TGTGCCAGCAGCGGACTAGCGGGAGTTGTCGGCTACGAGCAGTACTTC; cdr3_aa: CASSGLAGVVGYEQYF; j_call: TRBJ2-7; v_call: TRBV27; clone_size: -; d_call: TRBD2
cdr3_nt: TGCGCCAGCAGCATGGGGGGCGCCGGGGGCTACACCTTC; cdr3_aa: CASSMGGAGGYTF; j_call: TRBJ1-2; v_call: TRBV5-1; clone_size: -; d_call: -
cdr3_nt: TGTGCCAGCAGTAAACGAGGGGGAGGCTACACCTTC; cdr3_aa: CASSKRGGGYTF; j_call: TRBJ1-2; v_call: TRBV6-6; clone_size: -; d_call: -
cdr3_nt: TGTGCCAGCAGATTTCAGGGGGTAGTAGAGACCCAGTACTTC; cdr3_aa: CASRFQGVVETQYF; j_call: TRBJ2-5; v_call: TRBV6-1; clone_size: -; d_call: TRBD1
cdr3_nt: TGTGCCAGCAGTTACGCTCGGTCCCTTAACACAGATACGCAGTATTTT; cdr3_aa: CASSYARSLNTDTQYF; j_call: TRBJ2-3; v_call: TRBV6-5; clone_size: -; d_call: -
cdr3_nt: TGTGCCAGCAGCAACAGGGGGTTCGGGGCCAACGTCCTGACTTTC; cdr3_aa: CASSNRGFGANVLTF; j_call: TRBJ2-6; v_call: TRBV27; clone_size: -; d_call: TRBD1
cdr3_nt: TGTGCCAGCAGTTCCGGACTAGCGGGAGACGAGCAGTACTTC; cdr3_aa: CASSSGLAGDEQYF; j_call: TRBJ2-7; v_call: TRBV6-5; clone_size: -; d_call: TRBD2
cdr3_nt: TGTGCCAGCACCGCCCCCCCGGGCGGGAGGGTCAATGAGCAGTTCTTC; cdr3_aa: CASTAPPGGRVNEQFF; j_call: TRBJ2-1; v_call: TRBV9; clone_size: -; d_call: TRBD2
cdr3_nt: TGCGCCAGCAGCCAATCACCGGGGCAAGATACGCAGTATTTT; cdr3_aa: CASSQSPGQDTQYF; j_call: TRBJ2-3; v_call: TRBV4-1; clone_size: -; d_call: -
cdr3_nt: TGCAGCGTTGCGCGGGGGTATGGCTACACCTTC; cdr3_aa: CSVARGYGYTF; j_call: TRBJ1-2; v_call: TRBV29-1; clone_size: -; d_call: -
cdr3_nt: TGTGCCAGCACCCCAGGCTACTATGGCTACACCTTC; cdr3_aa: CASTPGYYGYTF; j_call: TRBJ1-2; v_call: TRBV6-1; clone_size: -; d_call: -
cdr3_nt: TGTGCCAGCAGCTTAGCGAAGGGGGTGAGGACTGAAGCTTTCTTT; cdr3_aa: CASSLAKGVRTEAFF; j_call: TRBJ1-1; v_call: TRBV7-9; clone_size: once; d_call: -